This entry features one T cell receptor beta chain sequence. Its antigen is currently not known. No quality values exist for individual bases; no much larger clone is one base distant. The data originate from a study of cytomegalovirus exposure and HLA in healthy donors (dated 2017 in TCRdb). About the study as a whole: In an earlier analysis of 587 of the donors, about 270 Gb of sequence data and 95 million to 130 million unique TCR beta sequences from 150 million to 200 million T cells were reported. About 300 gigabases of sequencing data and tens of millions of unique TCR sequences made up an early release that covered 640 HLA-typed donors. Of the 300 to 450 genotyped donors, over 70% fell in the genetic ancestry cluster associated with self-reported Caucasian donors. The study aimed to test whether cataloging public T cell receptors could reveal signatures of past pathogen exposure. The T cell repertoires of 700 or so subjects were profiled by immunosequencing and related to cytomegalovirus serostatus. A separate validation cohort of about 110 different subjects was used in addition to the roughly 670-subject first cohort. To predict cytomegalovirus infection status, the study combined high-throughput TCR immunosequencing, statistical association of individual TCRs with disease status, and machine learning. A later analysis re-analyzed previously published TCR beta repertoires from several hundred donors and added high-resolution HLA genotyping to study TCR occurrence patterns. Rather than using new phenotypic data, the later analysis identified candidate immune exposures from TCR beta sequences and from how often those sequences occurred across donors. An earlier analysis of more than 450 of the donors used high-throughput TCR beta sequencing to judge whether each TCR beta V gene segment behaved as functional or pseudogenic. Donor age, sex, ethnicity and CMV serostatus were collected together with the repertoire data. A later genetic analysis used genome-wide SNP genotypes for about 60% of the 666 donors, treating that subset as a discovery cohort. Every discovery cohort repertoire had been produced on one sequencing platform. Class I and class II HLA loci were covered by the typing at four-digit resolution. The number of donors typed differed by locus, with about 629-640 for A, B, C, DRB1 and DQB1, roughly 550 for DQA1, over 600 for DPA1, and some 450 for DPB1. Because of strong linkage in the cohort, roughly five DR-DQ haplotypes were treated as single units for association and clustering. Among about 360 genotyped donors of the cohort, an average of roughly 240,000 unique TCR beta nucleotide sequences were sequenced per donor, roughly a sixth of them non-productive.

The cohort consisted of 650 to 850 healthy bone marrow donors. All cohort members were sampled while nominally healthy, although unrecorded immune exposures were likely present. The donor was CMV seropositive and was included in the group of 250 to 350 seropositive cohort members. Every donor gave a peripheral blood sample, and the peripheral blood mononuclear cells from that sample were used for TCR beta sequencing. The Qiagen DNeasy Blood Extraction Kit was used to extract genomic DNA from the blood cell samples. CDR1 and CDR2 were assigned from the germline V gene (reference sequence) as LNHDA and SQIVND. Compared with germline, V lacks 4 bases and J lacks 4 bases; bases without a gene match: 7. The CDR3 measures 15 amino acids from cysteine to phenylalanine. Only CDR3 DNA is held: 45 bases, read in frame from base 1. Libraries were constructed by the immunoSEQ multiplex PCR assay. A mixture of 60 forward primers for TCR Vbeta segments and 13 reverse primers for TCR Jbeta segments was used in the multiplex PCR. Amplification of the CDR3 region of rearranged TCR beta genes was performed with a multiplex PCR assay on genomic DNA. The Illumina HiSeq System was used to sequence the amplified TCR beta libraries as 87-base-pair reads. The paper's processing steps were these. Across the 700 or so repertoires, a later analysis counted 78 million or so unique TCR beta chains, some 11 million of which were shared by at least two donors. A nearest-neighbor algorithm error-corrected the raw reads and collapsed the reads into unique sequences, merging closely related sequences to remove PCR and sequencing errors. CDR3 sequences were aligned to IMGT reference sequences to assign V, D and J gene segments. For a sequence to be retained, a match of at least six nucleotides was required to both a V gene segment and a J gene segment. Rearrangements were called productive when the CDR3 lacked stop codons and stayed in frame with V and J; all others were non-productive. CDR3 was defined by IMGT convention, running from the second conserved V-encoded cysteine to the conserved J-encoded phenylalanine. The earlier analysis of some 540 of the donors excluded any sequence lacking an unambiguous match to a single V gene segment. In an earlier analysis of 587 of the donors, a V segment was called functional when productive rearrangements were above 56.7%, and segregating when the standard deviation between donors exceeded 5%. A statistical classification framework was developed to diagnose cytomegalovirus status using the catalog of TCR beta chain sequences. In a later analysis, V and J genes were assigned by comparing TCR nucleotide sequences against IMGT/GENE-DB human TR gene sequences. A later analysis assigned CDR3 sequences and most-parsimonious VDJ recombination scenarios with the TCRdist pipeline. In a later analysis, every TCR beta chain was defined by the combination of its CDR3 amino acid sequence and its V-gene family, and reads without a unique V-gene family were dropped. In a later analysis, 450 to 600 highly shared, low-generation-probability nucleotide sequences were removed to address suspected cross-contamination and a sequencing artifact. For each public chain, a later analysis derived a clonal expansion index from normalized ranks of inferred template counts within each repertoire. Generation probabilities in a later analysis came from a VDJ recombination model fitted to out-of-frame rearrangements, and those results were checked against IGoR. Hypergeometric tests were used in a later analysis to score TCR-TCR, TCR-HLA and TCR-CMV co-occurrence, with a repertoire-size bias correction applied to the TCR pairs. A later analysis estimated false discovery rates by permuting HLA or CMV assignments 20 times. A later analysis grouped co-occurring TCRs with DBSCAN, adding TCRdist sequence similarity when clustering within HLA-allele-positive subsets. For co-occurrence clustering, repertoires with fewer than 30,000 or more than 120,000 public chains were excluded, along with several repertoires with anomalous nucleotide sharing. Held by TCRdb, this immuneACCESS table contains in-frame sequences only and omits some clones. Under half of the omission traces to an unresolved V gene where checked; the cause of the rest is unknown. The DNA was the basis for D and trimming; V, J and clone size are from that table. This sample has around 90,000 clones in its table, and approximately 86% of those were observed once. Roughly 9.2% of the sample lies in the top ten.

Points the paper makes about the study in general: Compared with the roughly 710-donor mean, donors in an Asian-associated ancestry cluster had fewer N-insertions in productive TCRs, according to a later genetic analysis. Because counts were too low, some 17 rarely observed V segments, including chromosome 9 orphons, were excluded from the earlier analysis of under 650 of the donors. A further reported finding was that TCR beta sequences accurately predicted the HLA-A and HLA-B alleles for most subjects in the first cohort. Assigning TCR associations to individual alleles was difficult when HLA alleles, especially DR and DQ, strongly co-occurred. The authors suggested that the approach could potentially be extended to other disease states and immunological phenotypes. In a later analysis, TCR association rates were found to vary across HLA loci, with the most associated TCRs seen for DRB1 alleles and the fewest for HLA-C alleles. A later genetic analysis associated a missense DCLRE1C variant with V-gene and J-gene trimming of TCR beta chains, and an independent cohort replicated the association. In a later analysis, most CMV-associated TCR beta chains were found to appear HLA-restricted, with HLA associations seemingly driven largely by CMV exposure. Correlated functional status among segregating V segments might reflect linkage disequilibrium, but an unknown experimental factor could not be ruled out. A total of 150 or so TCR beta chains were listed by the study as associated with cytomegalovirus. While some public TCRs were present in many individuals, most TCR sequences turned up only very rarely across donors. A cluster of highly shared sequence variants was judged likely to represent a technical artifact of the sequencing pipeline. CMV serostatus was the only immune exposure information available for the cohort. Broadly in line with IMGT annotations, most TCR beta V segments showed up in productive rearrangements about 87% or about 30% of the time in an earlier analysis of approximately 600 of the donors. In a later analysis, HLA-associated TCR beta chains showed more clonal expansion and lower generation probabilities than non-associated chains that were equally common. The presence/absence analyses assumed that sequencing depth was roughly uniform across donors, and that assumption may not be true. Cytomegalovirus status was reported to be diagnosed by the classifier with high specificity and sensitivity in both the original and validation cohorts. At a false discovery rate of 0.05, a later analysis linked 16,951 TCR beta sequences to specific HLA alleles. The 87-base-pair reads could not distinguish some IMGT-functional V segments, including TRBV6-2 and TRBV6-3, so those segments were excluded. In vitro tests confirmed that a few of the cytomegalovirus-associated TCR beta chains recognize cytomegalovirus antigens. Because some donors lacked HLA typing at each locus, the association tests relied only on the typed subset. A later analysis reported that several top co-occurrence clusters appeared linked to parvovirus B19, influenza, CMV and Epstein-Barr virus. The cohort was sequenced for TCR beta chains only, and without alpha or paired-chain data the features that could be detected were limited.

The sequence was obtained from a man aged 30-40 years in good health and CMV-seropositive. Sample: PBMCs. Recombination connected TRBV19 to TRBJ2-7; 10 middle bases align to TRBD2. The sequenced DNA is TGTGCCAGTAGTAAAGGACTAGCGGAATGGTACGAGCAGTACTTC. Protein translation: CASSKGLAEWYEQYF. The full variable domain, with segments outside the CDR3 supplied by the reference TRBV19 and TRBJ2-7 proteins, appears as DGGITQSPKYLFRKEGQNVTLSCEQNLNHDAMYWYRQDPGQGLRLIYYSQIVNDFQKGDIAEGYSVSREKKESFPLTVTSAQKNPTAFYLCASSKGLAEWYEQYFGPGTRLTVT.